The subject of this entry is one T cell receptor (beta chain). CDR3 size: 15 residues. The germline V gene encodes CDR1 SQVTM and CDR2 ANQGSEA. V was pared by 2 bases and J by 4 bases, with 15 bases between. These data are taken from a study of molecular identifiers for immune sequencing clone quantification. TCRdb re-derived calls from the PCR reads in MiXCR, one entry per CDR3 protein. The data show under 350,000 distinct CDR3 sequences, under 25% seen once. The chain recombines TRBV29-1 with TRBJ1-3; D may be TRBD1 (6 bases). This receptor was taken from a human donor in good health. Some libraries in this study had Jurkat cell RNA spiked in. The sample comprised naive CD8+ T cells from blood, with Jurkat cell RNA spiked in. Subset described: FACS-sorted CD8+CD4-CCR7+CD45RA+ naive T cells. CDR3 coding DNA: TGCAGCGTTGAAACCCACCCAGACAGGGGAAACACCATATATTTT. It translates to CSVETHPDRGNTIYF.